These 32 T cell receptor beta chains were sequenced from one sample in a study of shared clonotypes between healthy human individuals. The naive CD8 subset, CD45RO-negative cells positively selected for CCR7, excluded terminally differentiated effector memory CD45RA+ cells. The data were produced by immunoSEQ multiplex PCR, yet TCRdb's version contains in-frame clones alone and is incomplete. The repertoire includes about 820,000 clones, about 92% of them detected once, and 24% sits in the top ten. The sample was naive CD8+ T cells sorted from blood. The source of these receptors is a man aged 25-45 years in good health.

V and J are TRBV6-1 and TRBJ2-1, with a weak D call TRBD2 (6 bases). V was pared by 1 base and J by 8 bases, with 24 bases between. The CDR3 consists of 18 residues. Per the germline V gene, CDR1 is MNHNS and CDR2 is SASEGT. In DNA form, the CDR3 reads TGTGCCAGCAGTGAAGGTTTCGGGGCGGGGAGAGGTAGCTATGAGCAGTTCTTC. Residues: CASSEGFGAGRGSYEQFF.

The chain joins TRBV11-2 to TRBJ2-5, with D perhaps matching TRBD1 or TRBD2 (5 bases each). This CDR3 contains 16 residues. Germline-derived CDR1 and CDR2 are SGHAT and FQNNGV. The V and J ends lost 5 bases and 6 bases respectively, with 22 bases between them. The CDR3: CASSPGRIGTVQTQYF. The CDR3 bases are TGTGCCAGCAGCCCGGGCCGTATAGGGACCGTTCAGACCCAGTACTTC.

The chain recombines TRBV10-2 with TRBJ1-5; 8 bases match TRBD1. V lost 10 bases to trimming and J lost 7 bases; unmatched junction nucleotides: 6. The CDR3 has 12 residues. Germline values: CDR1 WSHSY, CDR2 SAAADI. The CDR3 sequence: CATGQGAQPQHF. CDR3 nucleotide sequence: TGCGCCACAGGACAGGGAGCGCAGCCCCAGCATTTT.

Here the CDR3 reads CSVGESGHYEQYF. For the CDR3, the DNA is TGCAGCGTTGGAGAATCAGGGCACTACGAGCAGTACTTC. The chain joins TRBV29-1 to TRBJ2-7; perhaps TRBD1 as D (5 bases). The germline CDR1 and CDR2 sequences are SQVTM and ANQGSEA. With 4 bases removed from V and 3 bases from J, the gap between germline ends came to 13 bases. The CDR3 loop spans 13 amino acids.

V is TRBV16 and J is TRBJ2-7; D not resolved. This CDR3 has 13 residues. Trimming shortened V by 3 bases and J by 2 bases, and 8 bases separated the two germline ends. Germline CDR1 is KGHSY and CDR2 is FQNENV. CDR3 coding DNA: TGTGCCAGCAGCCAGCCAAACCCCTACGAGCAGTACTTC. This gives the protein CASSQPNPYEQYF.

The chain employs TRBV9 and TRBJ1-1, with D perhaps TRBD1 (5 bases). Germline V lookup: CDR1 SGDLS, CDR2 YYNGEE. Trimming took 3 bases from V and 4 from J, leaving 13 bases between them. The CDR3 has 14 amino acids. CDR3 sequence: CASSAGGLSTEAFF. The CDR3 bases are TGTGCCAGCAGCGCGGGGGGGTTAAGCACTGAAGCTTTCTTT.

This chain joins TRBV28 and TRBJ2-3; the D is unclear. Deletions cut 3 bases from V and 2 bases from J, with 6 bases between. The germline gives CDR1 MDHEN, CDR2 SYDVKM. The CDR3 length is 13 residues. The CDR3: CASSFRATDTQYF. The DNA for the CDR3 is TGTGCCAGCAGTTTTCGGGCCACAGATACGCAGTATTTT.

The rearrangement links TRBV7-2 to TRBJ2-5; 8 nucleotides align to TRBD2. The V gene's germline CDR1 is SGHTA and CDR2 FQGNSA. CDR3 size: 16 residues. With 0 bases clipped from V and 1 base from J, the junction kept 4 bases outside the gene matches. CDR3: CASSLAASGSQETQYF. CDR3 bases: TGTGCCAGCAGCTTAGCGGCTAGCGGGTCCCAAGAGACCCAGTACTTC. Complete variable domain (other parts from reference TRBV7-2 and TRBJ2-5): GAGVSQSPSNKVTEKGKDVELRCDPISGHTALYWYRQSLGQGLEFLIYFQGNSAPDKSGLPSDRFSAERTGGSVSTLTIQRTQQEDSAVYLCASSLAASGSQETQYFGPGTRLLVL.

V is TRBV4-3 and J is TRBJ1-3; 9 bases fit TRBD1. Trimming cost V 6 bases and J 7 bases; bases outside gene matches: 4. The length of the CDR3 is 13 residues. From germline, CDR1 is LGHNA and CDR2 YSLEER. CDR3 in DNA: TGCGCCAGCAGTCCCGGGACAGGGAACACCATATATTTT. This encodes CASSPGTGNTIYF.

As concerns this clone: One end of the junction fails to match germline, which may point to a read error. The CDR3 here is CASSLSRAYNEQFF. As DNA, the CDR3 is TGTGCTAGCAGCTTGTCGAGGGCTTACAATGAGCAGTTCTTC. The chain is built from TRBV7-7 and TRBJ2-1, with a tentative D call TRBD2 (5 bases). This CDR3 is 14 amino acids long. CDR1 and CDR2 from the germline V gene are SSHAT and FNYEAQ (reference sequence).

The gene calls are TRBV10-3 and TRBJ2-1; 14 bases map to TRBD2. The CDR3 has 17 residues. V lost 10 bases and J lost 0; bases outside the gene matches: 8. Germline CDR1 is ENHRY and CDR2 is SYGVKD. This CDR3 is CATSGLAGEFSYNEQFF. The CDR3 DNA follows: TGTGCCACCTCGGGACTAGCGGGAGAATTCTCCTACAATGAGCAGTTCTTC.

This chain links TRBV25-1 with TRBJ2-2; no clear D gene. Germline CDR1 MGHDK, CDR2 SYGVNS. CDR3 length: 15 amino acids. Trimming shortened V by 7 bases and J by 4 bases, and 16 bases separated the two germline ends. In DNA, the CDR3 is TGTGCCAGCACCTCCCAGTCAGGTTTCACCGGGGAGCTGTTTTTT. This encodes CASTSQSGFTGELFF.

V is TRBV4-1 and J is TRBJ1-1, with D perhaps TRBD1 (6 bases). Per germline, CDR1 MGHRA and CDR2 YSYEKL. There are 14 residues in the CDR3. Trimming shortened V by 2 bases and J by 4 bases, and 11 bases separated the two germline ends. CDR3 bases: TGCGCCAGCAGCCAATCAGGGGTTAGCACTGAAGCTTTCTTT. This gives the protein CASSQSGVSTEAFF.

The chain's CDR3 is CASSLNRDRVVQETQYF. Written as DNA, the CDR3 is TGTGCCAGCAGCTTGAACCGGGACAGGGTGGTCCAAGAGACCCAGTACTTC. The rearrangement joins TRBV7-8 to TRBJ2-5, with 9 bases identical to TRBD1. Trimming took 3 bases from V and 1 from J; bases not matched to a gene: 9. The CDR3 covers 17 residues. Germline V gene sequence: CDR1 SGHVS, CDR2 FQNEAQ. The complete variable domain, with remaining parts taken from reference TRBV7-8 and TRBJ2-5, reads GAGVSQSPRYKVAKRGQDVALRCDPISGHVSLFWYQQALGQGPEFLTYFQNEAQLDKSGLPSDRFFAERPEGSVSTLKIQRTQQEDSAVYLCASSLNRDRVVQETQYFGPGTRLLVL.

This chain links TRBV5-1 with TRBJ2-7, with D perhaps matching TRBD2 (6 bases). The CDR3 contains 14 residues. The germline CDR1 and CDR2 sequences are SGHRS and YFSETQ. V lost 4 bases, J lost 6 bases, and 17 bases lay in between. For the CDR3, the DNA is TGCGCCAGCAGCCTGGAGGAGGGGTGGGGCGAGCAGTACTTC. It yields the protein CASSLEEGWGEQYF.

The chain is built from TRBV18 and TRBJ2-1, with a tentative D call TRBD1 (6 bases). The CDR3 has 11 amino acids. Trimming stripped 5 bases from V and 14 bases from J, with 13 bases between. Germline assignment: CDR1 KGHSH and CDR2 LQKENI. DNA of the CDR3: TGTGCCAGCTCAGACAGGTTGGAGGAGTTCTTC. Protein sequence: CASSDRLEEFF.

This chain joins TRBV6-4 and TRBJ2-5, with unresolved D. Germline CDR1 and CDR2: MRHNA and SNTAGT. V was trimmed by 3 bases and J by 12 bases, leaving 11 bases between them. The CDR3 covers 11 residues. This CDR3 reads CASSDPCREYF. The CDR3 DNA sequence: TGTGCCAGCAGTGATCCGTGCCGTGAGTACTTC.

V and J are TRBV6-4 and TRBJ2-3; D might be TRBD2 (6 bases). Germline values: CDR1 MRHNA, CDR2 SNTAGT. Trimming left V 6 bases short and J 3 bases short, with 13 bases between. This CDR3 is 14 amino acids long. This CDR3 is CASRPGVGTDTQYF. CDR3 nucleotides: TGTGCCAGCAGGCCGGGAGTCGGGACAGATACGCAGTATTTT.

The V and J genes are TRBV6-5 and TRBJ1-4; tentative D call: TRBD1 (5 bases). The CDR3 consists of 13 residues. V dropped 3 bases and J dropped 7 bases, with 9 bases sitting between them. Germline V gives CDR1 MNHEY, CDR2 SVGAGI. Written as DNA, the CDR3 is TGTGCCAGCAGTTATCGAGGGACTGAAAAACTGTTTTTT. Translating it yields CASSYRGTEKLFF.

The chain recombines TRBV2 with TRBJ2-1; D is possibly TRBD2 (5 bases). There are 15 residues in the CDR3. Germline CDR1 SNHLY, CDR2 FYNNEI. Between the trimmed V and J ends, which lost 3 bases and 3 bases, there was a span of 12 bases. CDR3 sequence (DNA): TGTGCCAGCAGTGACGGGCTAGCCCTCTACAATGAGCAGTTCTTC. Protein product: CASSDGLALYNEQFF.

The V gene is TRBV5-1, the J gene TRBJ2-1; TRBD2 matches 7 bases. V lost 0 bases, J lost 14 bases, and 23 bases stayed unmatched. Germline V gives CDR1 SGHRS, CDR2 YFSETQ. CDR3 length equals 18 residues. CDR3 region: CASSLAGGRGDRSQAEFF. CDR3 nucleotides: TGCGCCAGCAGCTTGGCTGGCGGGAGAGGGGATCGGTCACAAGCGGAGTTCTTC.

The chain is built from TRBV4-1 and TRBJ2-7; D is undetermined. Germline lookup yields CDR1 MGHRA and CDR2 YSYEKL. This CDR3 comprises 10 residues. Trimming removed 3 bases from V and 6 bases from J, with 3 bases in between. CDR3 nucleotides: TGCGCCAGCAGCCAGTTCGAGCAGTACTTC. It yields the protein CASSQFEQYF.

The chain combines TRBV4-2 with TRBJ2-1, with no clear D. The V gene lost 0 bases and the J gene lost 2 bases, with 2 bases spanning the gap. The CDR3 is 13 amino acids. In germline, CDR1 is LGHNA, CDR2 YNFKEQ. The CDR3 is CASSQEAYNEQFF. CDR3 sequence (DNA): TGTGCCAGCAGCCAAGAGGCCTACAATGAGCAGTTCTTC.

This clone came up once. The V gene is TRBV7-9, the J gene TRBJ1-1, with 8 bases fitting TRBD1. CDR1 and CDR2 (germline): SEHNR, FQNEAQ (reference sequence). The CDR3 has 15 amino acids. Trimming cost V 4 bases and J 0 bases; bases outside gene matches: 4. This chain's CDR3 is CASSWGTGMNTEAFF. CDR3 DNA: TGTGCCAGCAGCTGGGGGACAGGCATGAACACTGAAGCTTTCTTT.

The chain recombines TRBV27 with TRBJ2-1; 8 bases are shared with TRBD2. V shed 1 base, J shed 14 bases, and the junction held 7 bases outside the gene matches. The CDR3 covers 13 residues. Germline V CDR1 and CDR2: MNHEY, SMNVEV (reference sequence). DNA of the CDR3: TGTGCCAGCAGTTTATTGCGGGAGGCCGGGGAGTTCTTC. This translates into CASSLLREAGEFF.

The V gene is TRBV6-1, the J gene TRBJ2-7, with D perhaps matching TRBD2 (5 bases). The CDR3 is 15 amino acids. V was shortened by 2 bases and J by 4 bases, with 15 bases between the two germline ends. The V gene's germline CDR1 is MNHNS and CDR2 SASEGT. The CDR3 loop is CASSEPRRGSYEQYF. The CDR3 nucleotides are TGTGCCAGCAGTGAACCCAGGAGAGGGTCGTACGAGCAGTACTTC.

This chain connects TRBV27 to TRBJ2-7; 8 bases fit TRBD2. This CDR3 comprises 16 residues. From germline, CDR1 is MNHEY and CDR2 SMNVEV (reference sequence). Trimming at V came to 2 bases and at J to 4 bases, leaving 10 bases not matched to a gene. In nucleotides, the CDR3 is TGTGCCAGCAGTTTAACTTTGGAGCGGGAGATGTACGAGCAGTACTTC. It specifies CASSLTLEREMYEQYF.

This clone was recorded once. Other DNA variants within this sample encode the same CDR3. The rearrangement joins TRBV28 to TRBJ2-7; D uncertain. Germline-derived CDR1 and CDR2 are MDHEN and SYDVKM. The CDR3 runs 11 residues. V dropped 3 bases and J dropped 3 bases, with 3 bases sitting between them. The CDR3 region is CASSFVYEQYF. CDR3 bases: TGTGCCAGCAGTTTTGTCTACGAGCAGTACTTC. The full variable domain, with the rest looked up from reference TRBV28 and TRBJ2-7, is DVKVTQSSRYLVKRTGEKVFLECVQDMDHENMFWYRQDPGLGLRLIYFSYDVKMKEKGDIPEGYSVSREKKERFSLILESASTNQTSMYLCASSFVYEQYFGPGTRLTVT.

The gene calls are TRBV27 and TRBJ2-5; 7 nucleotides match TRBD2. Germline CDR1 and CDR2: MNHEY and SMNVEV (reference sequence). J gave up 2 bases and V 1 base, and 1 base lay outside the gene matches. This CDR3 region has 14 residues. CDR3 DNA: TGTGCCAGCAGTTTATACGGGGGGCAAGAGACCCAGTACTTC. It specifies CASSLYGGQETQYF.

As regards this clone: The same CDR3 also results from other DNA sequences found in this sample. The rearrangement links TRBV28 to TRBJ2-3; D gene uncertain. Between the trimmed V and J ends, which lost 3 bases and 5 bases, there was a span of 6 bases. CDR3 length equals 12 residues. Germline lookup yields CDR1 MDHEN and CDR2 SYDVKM. CDR3 nucleotide sequence: TGTGCCAGCAGTTTTAGGAGAGATACGCAGTATTTT. Translating it yields CASSFRRDTQYF.

The J gene is TRBJ2-2, the V gene TRBV15; 7 nucleotides line up with TRBD1. Germline lookup yields CDR1 LNHNV and CDR2 YYDKDF (reference sequence). There are 15 residues in the CDR3. V dropped 5 bases and J dropped 3; count of bases not matched to a gene: 6. The CDR3 bases are TGTGCCACCAGCCCACGGACAGGCCACACCGGGGAGCTGTTTTTT. Protein product: CATSPRTGHTGELFF.

CDR3 residues: CASSPDGYTF. The CDR3 DNA reads TGTGCCAGCAGCCCCGACGGCTACACCTTC. V and J are TRBV11-3 and TRBJ1-2; D not certain. Germline-derived CDR1 and CDR2 are SGHNT and YENEEA. Deletions cut 5 bases from V and 8 bases from J, with 6 bases between. The CDR3 is 10 amino acids.